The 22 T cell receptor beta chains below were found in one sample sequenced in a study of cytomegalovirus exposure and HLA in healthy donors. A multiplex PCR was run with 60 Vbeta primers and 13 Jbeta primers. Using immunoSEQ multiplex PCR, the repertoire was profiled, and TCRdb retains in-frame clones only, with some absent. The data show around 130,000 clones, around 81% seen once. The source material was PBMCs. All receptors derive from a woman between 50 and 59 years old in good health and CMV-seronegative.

CDR3 DNA: TGTGCCAGCAGCCCCCGGGGTTTCTACTACGAGCAGTACTTC. It translates to CASSPRGFYYEQYF. This chain uses TRBV27 with TRBJ2-7, with D maybe TRBD2 (5 bases). V was pared by 6 bases and J by 3 bases, with 15 bases between. Germline V gene data show CDR1 as MNHEY and CDR2 as SMNVEV (reference sequence). This CDR3 region has 14 residues.

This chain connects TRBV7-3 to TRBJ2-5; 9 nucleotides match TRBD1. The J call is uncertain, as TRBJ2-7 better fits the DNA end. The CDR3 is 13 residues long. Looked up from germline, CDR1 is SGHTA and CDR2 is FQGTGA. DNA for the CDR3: TGTGCCAGCAGCCCGGGACAGGGCTACGAGCAGTACTTC. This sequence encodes CASSPGQGYEQYF.

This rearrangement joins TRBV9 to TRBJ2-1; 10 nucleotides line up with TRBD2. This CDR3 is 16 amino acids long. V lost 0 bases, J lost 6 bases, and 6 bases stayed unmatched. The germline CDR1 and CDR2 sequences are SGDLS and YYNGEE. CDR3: CASSVGSGRARNEQFF. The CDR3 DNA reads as TGTGCCAGCAGCGTAGGGAGCGGGAGGGCCCGCAATGAGCAGTTCTTC.

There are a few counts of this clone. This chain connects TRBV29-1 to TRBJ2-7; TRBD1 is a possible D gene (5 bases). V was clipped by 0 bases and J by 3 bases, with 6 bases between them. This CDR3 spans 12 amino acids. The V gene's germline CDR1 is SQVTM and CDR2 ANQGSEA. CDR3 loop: CSVEETDYEQYF. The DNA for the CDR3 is TGCAGCGTTGAAGAGACAGACTACGAGCAGTACTTC.

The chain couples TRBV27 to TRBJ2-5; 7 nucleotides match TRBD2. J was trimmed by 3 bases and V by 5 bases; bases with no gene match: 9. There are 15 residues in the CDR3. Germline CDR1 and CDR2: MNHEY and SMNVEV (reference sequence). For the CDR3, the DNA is TGTGCCAGCAGTGGGGCCGGGGCGGGAGAAGAGACCCAGTACTTC. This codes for CASSGAGAGEETQYF.

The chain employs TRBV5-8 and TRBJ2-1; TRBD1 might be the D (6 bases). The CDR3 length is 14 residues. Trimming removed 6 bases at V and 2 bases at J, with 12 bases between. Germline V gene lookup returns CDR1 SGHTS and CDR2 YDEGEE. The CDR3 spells CASTSGQTYNEQFF. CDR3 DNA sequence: TGTGCCAGCACCTCGGGACAAACCTACAATGAGCAGTTCTTC. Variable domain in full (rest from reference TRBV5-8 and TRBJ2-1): EAGVTQSPTHLIKTRGQQATLRCSPISGHTSVYWYQQALGLGLQFLLWYDEGEERNRGNFPPRFSGRQFPNYSSELNVNALELEDSALYLCASTSGQTYNEQFFGPGTRLTVL.

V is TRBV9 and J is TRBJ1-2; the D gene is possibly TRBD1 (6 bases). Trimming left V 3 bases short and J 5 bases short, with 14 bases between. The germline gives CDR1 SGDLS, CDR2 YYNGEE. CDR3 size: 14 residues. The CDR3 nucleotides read TGTGCCAGCAGCGCTAACAGGGTTAATTATGGCTACACCTTC. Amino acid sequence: CASSANRVNYGYTF.

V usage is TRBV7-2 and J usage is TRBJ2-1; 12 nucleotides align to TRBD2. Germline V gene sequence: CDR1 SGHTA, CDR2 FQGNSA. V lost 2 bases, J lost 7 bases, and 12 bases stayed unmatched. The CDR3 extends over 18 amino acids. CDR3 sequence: CASSLSPTSGRLGNEQFF. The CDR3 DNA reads TGTGCCAGCAGCTTATCCCCTACTAGCGGGAGGTTAGGGAATGAGCAGTTCTTC. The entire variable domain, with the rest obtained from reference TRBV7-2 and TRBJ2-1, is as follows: GAGVSQSPSNKVTEKGKDVELRCDPISGHTALYWYRQSLGQGLEFLIYFQGNSAPDKSGLPSDRFSAERTGGSVSTLTIQRTQQEDSAVYLCASSLSPTSGRLGNEQFFGPGTRLTVL.

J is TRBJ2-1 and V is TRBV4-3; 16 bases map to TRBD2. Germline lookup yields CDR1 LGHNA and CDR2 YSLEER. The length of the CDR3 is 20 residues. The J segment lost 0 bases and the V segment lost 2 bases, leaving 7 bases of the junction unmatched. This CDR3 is CASSQFSGTSGGGSYNEQFF. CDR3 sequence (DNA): TGCGCCAGCAGCCAATTCTCCGGGACTAGCGGGGGGGGCTCCTACAATGAGCAGTTCTTC.

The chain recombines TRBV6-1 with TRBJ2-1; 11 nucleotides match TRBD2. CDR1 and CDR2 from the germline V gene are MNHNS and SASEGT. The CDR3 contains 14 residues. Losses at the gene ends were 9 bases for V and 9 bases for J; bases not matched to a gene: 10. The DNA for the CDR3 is TGTGCCAGTCAAGTAGCGGGAGGGCCAGGTGAGCAGTTCTTC. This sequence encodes CASQVAGGPGEQFF.

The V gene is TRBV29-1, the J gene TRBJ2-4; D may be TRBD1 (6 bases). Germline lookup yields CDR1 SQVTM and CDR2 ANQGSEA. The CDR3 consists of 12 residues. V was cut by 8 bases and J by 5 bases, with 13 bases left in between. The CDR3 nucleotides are TGCAGCTCCCGGACAGCTCAAAACATTCAGTACTTC. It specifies CSSRTAQNIQYF.

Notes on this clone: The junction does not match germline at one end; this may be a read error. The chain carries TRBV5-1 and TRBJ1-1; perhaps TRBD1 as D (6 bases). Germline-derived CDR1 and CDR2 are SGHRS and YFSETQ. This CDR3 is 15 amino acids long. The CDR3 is CASSLATGSNAEAFF. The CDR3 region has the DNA TGCGCCAGCAGCTTGGCTACAGGGTCGAACGCTGAAGCTTTCTTT.

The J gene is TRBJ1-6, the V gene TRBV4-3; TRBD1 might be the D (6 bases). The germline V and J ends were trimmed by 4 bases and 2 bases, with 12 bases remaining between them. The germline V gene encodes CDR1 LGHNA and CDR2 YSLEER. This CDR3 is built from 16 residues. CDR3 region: CASSREQGAYNSPLHF. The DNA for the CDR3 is TGCGCCAGCAGCCGGGAACAGGGCGCCTATAATTCACCCCTCCACTTT.

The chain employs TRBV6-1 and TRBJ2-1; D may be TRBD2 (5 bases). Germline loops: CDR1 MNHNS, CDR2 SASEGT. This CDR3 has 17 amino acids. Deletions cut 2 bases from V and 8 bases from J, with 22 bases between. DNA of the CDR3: TGTGCCAGCAGTGAATCGAAGGGATCAGCCCTGAGGGATGAGCAGTTCTTC. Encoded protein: CASSESKGSALRDEQFF.

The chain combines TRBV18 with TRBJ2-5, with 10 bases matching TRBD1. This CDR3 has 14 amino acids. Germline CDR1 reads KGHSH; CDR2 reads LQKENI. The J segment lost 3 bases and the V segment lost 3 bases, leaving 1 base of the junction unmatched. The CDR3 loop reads CASSPGTGEETQYF. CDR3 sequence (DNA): TGTGCCAGCTCACCCGGGACAGGGGAAGAGACCCAGTACTTC.

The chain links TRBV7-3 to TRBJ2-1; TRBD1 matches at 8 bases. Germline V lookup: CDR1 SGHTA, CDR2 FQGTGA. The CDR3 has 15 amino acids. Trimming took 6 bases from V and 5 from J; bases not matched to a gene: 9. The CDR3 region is CASSQTGTGNNEQFF. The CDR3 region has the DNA TGTGCCAGCAGTCAGACCGGGACAGGAAACAATGAGCAGTTCTTC.

Here the CDR3 DNA reads TGTGCCACCAGCAGAGGGACAGGAAACAATGAGCAGTTCTTC. Translating gives CATSRGTGNNEQFF. The chain combines TRBV15 with TRBJ2-1; 7 positions match TRBD1. The CDR3 has 14 amino acids. Trimming cost V 1 base and J 5 bases; bases outside gene matches: 2. In germline, CDR1 is LNHNV, CDR2 YYDKDF (reference sequence).

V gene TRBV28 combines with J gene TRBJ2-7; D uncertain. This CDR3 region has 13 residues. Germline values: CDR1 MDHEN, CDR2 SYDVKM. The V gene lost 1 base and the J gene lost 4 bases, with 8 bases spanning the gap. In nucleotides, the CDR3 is TGTGCCAGCAGTTTATTTTCCTCTTACGAGCAGTACTTC. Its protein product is CASSLFSSYEQYF.

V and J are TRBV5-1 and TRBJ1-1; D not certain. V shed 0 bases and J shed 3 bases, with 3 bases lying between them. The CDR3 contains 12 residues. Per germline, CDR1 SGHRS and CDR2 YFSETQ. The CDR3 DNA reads TGCGCCAGCAGCTTGGTAGACACTGAAGCTTTCTTT. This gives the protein CASSLVDTEAFF. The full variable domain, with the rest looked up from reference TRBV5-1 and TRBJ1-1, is KAGVTQTPRYLIKTRGQQVTLSCSPISGHRSVSWYQQTPGQGLQFLFEYFSETQRNKGNFPGRFSGRQFSNSRSEMNVSTLELGDSALYLCASSLVDTEAFFGQGTRLTVV.

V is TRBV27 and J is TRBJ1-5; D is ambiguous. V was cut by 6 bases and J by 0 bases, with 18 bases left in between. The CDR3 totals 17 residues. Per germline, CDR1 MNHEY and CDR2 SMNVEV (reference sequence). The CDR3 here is CASSPLGRSYSNQPQHF. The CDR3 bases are TGTGCCAGCAGCCCCCTGGGCAGGTCCTATAGCAATCAGCCCCAGCATTTT.

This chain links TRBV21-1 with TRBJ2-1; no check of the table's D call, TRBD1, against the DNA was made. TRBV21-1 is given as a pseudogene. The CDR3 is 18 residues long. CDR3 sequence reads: CASSKHARGRYSYNEQFF. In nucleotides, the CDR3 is TGTGCCAGCAGCAAGCACGCCAGGGGACGATACTCCTACAATGAGCAGTTCTTC.

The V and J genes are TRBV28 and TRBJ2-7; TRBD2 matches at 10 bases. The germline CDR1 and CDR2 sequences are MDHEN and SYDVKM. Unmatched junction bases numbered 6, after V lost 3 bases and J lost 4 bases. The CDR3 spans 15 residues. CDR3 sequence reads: CASSFGLAGVYEQYF. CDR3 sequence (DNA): TGTGCCAGCAGTTTCGGGCTAGCGGGAGTTTACGAGCAGTACTTC.